This passage covers 30 T cell receptor beta chains from one sample sequenced in a study of technical replicates of blood from a few donors (dated by TCRdb to about 2017). The method was the immunoSEQ multiplex PCR assay. What TCRdb holds here is the immuneACCESS table cut down to in-frame rearrangements. Part of the clones is not present; checked against another copy, under half of the missing clones reflect an unresolved V gene, and the others are unexplained. The sample table lists 65,000 to 85,000 clones, about 92% of them with a count of one. The ten largest clones add up to around 0.4% of the sample. The material sequenced was T cells isolated from PBMCs. Source of these receptors: a human donor in good health.

The chain recombines TRBV2 with TRBJ2-2; TRBD1 matches 7 bases. The CDR3 totals 14 residues. V was clipped by 7 bases and J by 7 bases; unmatched bases: 9. Germline values: CDR1 SNHLY, CDR2 FYNNEI. CDR3 sequence (DNA): TGTGCCAGCACCATGACAGGGTTGTACGGGGAGCTGTTTTTT. It encodes CASTMTGLYGELFF.

The chain has TRBV2 and TRBJ2-7, with TRBD2 matching 12 bases. The V and J ends lost 10 bases and 4 bases, in that order; junction bases with no gene match: 8. This CDR3 comprises 14 residues. Germline loops: CDR1 SNHLY, CDR2 FYNNEI. The CDR3 here is CATRLAGERYEQYF. CDR3 sequence (DNA): TGTGCCACCAGACTAGCGGGAGAACGGTACGAGCAGTACTTC.

The chain has TRBV30 and TRBJ2-1; 10 nucleotides align to TRBD2. The CDR3 extends over 16 amino acids. The trim removed 2 bases at V and 4 bases at J, leaving 8 bases unmatched. From germline, CDR1 is GTSNPN and CDR2 SVGIG (reference sequence). The CDR3 bases are TGTGCCTGGAGTTCAAAAAGCGGGAGGGGTTACAATGAGCAGTTCTTC. This gives the protein CAWSSKSGRGYNEQFF. The variable domain in full, with the rest retrieved from reference TRBV30 and TRBJ2-1, is SQTIHQWPATLVQPVGSPLSLECTVEGTSNPNLYWYRQAAGRGLQLLFYSVGIGQISSEVPQNLSASRPQDRQFILSSKKLLLSDSGFYLCAWSSKSGRGYNEQFFGPGTRLTVL.

This chain links TRBV5-1 with TRBJ2-1; the match to TRBD2 covers 14 bases. The CDR3 is 18 amino acids. Germline CDR1 is SGHRS and CDR2 is YFSETQ. J was trimmed by 8 bases and V by 2 bases; bases with no gene match: 12. The chain's CDR3 is CASSLGTSGSAVLDEQFF. In DNA form, the CDR3 reads TGCGCCAGCAGCTTAGGGACTAGCGGGAGTGCTGTATTAGATGAGCAGTTCTTC.

The genes are TRBV15 and TRBJ2-1; 11 bases map to TRBD2. V lost 7 bases, J lost 11 bases, and 13 bases stayed unmatched. This CDR3 contains 15 residues. From germline, CDR1 is LNHNV and CDR2 YYDKDF (reference sequence). In DNA form, the CDR3 reads TGTGCCACCAAGAGCCCCGGGACTAGCGGAGATAAGCAGTTCTTC. Its protein product is CATKSPGTSGDKQFF.

The rearrangement uses TRBV5-1 and TRBJ2-5; D gene ambiguous. This CDR3 has 16 amino acids. Trimming removed 1 base from V and 2 bases from J, with 15 bases in between. Per germline, CDR1 SGHRS and CDR2 YFSETQ. CDR3 nucleotide sequence: TGCGCCAGCAGCTTGTTTAGTCTACAGAATCAAGAGACCCAGTACTTC. It is translated as CASSLFSLQNQETQYF.

This clone showed up just once. The J gene is TRBJ2-1, the V gene TRBV27, with 7 bases that match TRBD1. The CDR3 spans 13 residues. Germline V gene data show CDR1 as MNHEY and CDR2 as SMNVEV (reference sequence). V shed 4 bases, J shed 7 bases, and the junction held 4 bases outside the gene matches. The CDR3 DNA follows: TGTGCCAGCAGTTCGCTACAGGGGAATGAGCAGTTCTTC. This sequence encodes CASSSLQGNEQFF.

In this sample, this clone turned up once. This chain connects TRBV13 to TRBJ1-5; TRBD1 might be the D (6 bases). With 2 bases removed from V and 3 bases from J, the gap between germline ends came to 11 bases. The CDR3 has 15 residues. Germline V lookup: CDR1 PRHDT, CDR2 FYEKMQ (reference sequence). CDR3 nucleotide sequence: TGTGCCAGCAGCTTAAGGACAGAGCTCAATCAGCCCCAGCATTTT. Translated: CASSLRTELNQPQHF.

The chain carries TRBV9 and TRBJ1-4; D possibly corresponds to TRBD1 (5 bases). With 0 bases removed from V and 7 bases from J, the gap between germline ends came to 10 bases. This CDR3 comprises 14 residues. Germline V gene data show CDR1 as SGDLS and CDR2 as YYNGEE. CDR3 sequence: CASSVAGYGEKLFF. The CDR3 DNA reads TGTGCCAGCAGCGTAGCAGGGTATGGTGAAAAACTGTTTTTT.

This chain links TRBV29-1 with TRBJ1-2; the match to TRBD1 covers 9 bases. Looked up from germline, CDR1 is SQVTM and CDR2 is ANQGSEA. This CDR3 has 14 amino acids. The ends lost 6 bases at V and 7 bases at J; junction bases unmatched: 12. CDR3 DNA: TGCAGCGTGGCTGGGACAGGGAATATTTCTGGCTACACCTTC. It codes for CSVAGTGNISGYTF.

This chain joins TRBV5-3 and TRBJ1-5, with 10 bases lining up with TRBD1. TRBV5-3 is an ORF for which the function is uncertain. Trimming cost V 4 bases and J 1 base; bases outside gene matches: 5. This CDR3 is built from 16 residues. CDR3 bases: TGTGCCAGAAGCCGCTGGGACAGGGGAAGCAATCAGCCCCAGCATTTT. It yields the protein CARSRWDRGSNQPQHF.

V is TRBV13 and J is TRBJ1-3; D uncertain. The V gene lost 5 bases and the J gene lost 0 bases, with 2 bases spanning the gap. The CDR3 has 12 residues. CDR1 is PRHDT and CDR2 is FYEKMQ in the germline V gene (reference sequence). The CDR3 is CASSLSGNTIYF. DNA for the CDR3: TGTGCCAGCAGCCTCTCTGGAAACACCATATATTTT.

The chain is built from TRBV4-3 and TRBJ2-5; 11 nucleotides align to TRBD2. Germline V lookup: CDR1 LGHNA, CDR2 YSLEER. This CDR3 is 13 amino acids long. With 8 bases clipped from V and 3 bases from J, the junction kept 2 bases outside the gene matches. CDR3 residues: CASGLAGEETQYF. The CDR3 nucleotides read TGCGCCAGCGGACTAGCGGGTGAAGAGACCCAGTACTTC.

The chain combines TRBV27 with TRBJ2-7, with 8 nucleotides matching TRBD2. V was pared by 8 bases and J by 1 base, with 7 bases of the junction left unmatched. In germline, CDR1 is MNHEY, CDR2 SMNVEV (reference sequence). CDR3 length equals 14 residues. The CDR3 reads CASAVGGASYEQYF. The CDR3 DNA is TGTGCCAGCGCGGTCGGGGGGGCATCCTACGAGCAGTACTTC.

The genes are TRBV13 and TRBJ2-7; D perhaps matches TRBD1 (5 bases). The V end lost 2 bases, the J end lost 2 bases, and 10 bases lay between the germline ends. The CDR3 has 14 residues. Germline values: CDR1 PRHDT, CDR2 FYEKMQ (reference sequence). DNA of the CDR3: TGTGCCAGCAGCTTACAGGGTTCGACCTACGAGCAGTACTTC. Amino acids: CASSLQGSTYEQYF.

The genes are TRBV5-1 and TRBJ2-1; 9 nucleotides match TRBD2. The CDR3 runs 16 residues. J lost 8 bases, V lost 4 bases, and 13 bases had no gene match. Germline-derived CDR1 and CDR2 are SGHRS and YFSETQ. The CDR3 DNA follows: TGCGCCAGCAGCCCCATCCGCCCTAGCGGGACCGATGAGCAGTTCTTC. It encodes CASSPIRPSGTDEQFF.

This clone was observed a single time. The rearrangement links TRBV25-1 to TRBJ2-5; D is unresolved. Germline V gene lookup returns CDR1 MGHDK and CDR2 SYGVNS. Trimming stripped 0 bases from V and 7 bases from J, with 12 bases between. The CDR3 totals 14 residues. CDR3 amino acids: CASSEYATPGTQYF. The CDR3 DNA reads TGTGCCAGCAGTGAATATGCGACTCCGGGGACCCAGTACTTC.

This clone was detected a few times. The chain joins TRBV28 to TRBJ1-2, with D possibly being TRBD1 (6 bases). The V end lost 5 bases, the J end lost 2 bases, and 9 bases lay between the germline ends. Per germline, CDR1 MDHEN and CDR2 SYDVKM. This CDR3 comprises 13 residues. In DNA, the CDR3 is TGTGCCAGCAGTACTGGACAGAACTATGGCTACACCTTC. The encoded protein is CASSTGQNYGYTF.

The chain is built from TRBV15 and TRBJ2-7; D perhaps matches TRBD2 (6 bases). Trimming removed 3 bases at V and 3 bases at J, with 6 bases between. Germline values: CDR1 LNHNV, CDR2 YYDKDF (reference sequence). This CDR3 is built from 12 residues. The DNA of the CDR3 is TGTGCCACCAGCAGCGGGAGCTACGAGCAGTACTTC. Protein: CATSSGSYEQYF.

The J gene is TRBJ1-4, the V gene TRBV28; D gene unclear. The CDR3 totals 12 residues. The germline V and J ends were trimmed by 2 bases and 6 bases, with 4 bases remaining between them. Germline V gene sequence: CDR1 MDHEN, CDR2 SYDVKM. In nucleotides, the CDR3 is TGTGCCAGCAGTTTACTCTATGAAAAACTGTTTTTT. This encodes CASSLLYEKLFF.

Concerning this clone itself: Other nucleotide sequences in the sample specify the same CDR3. The chain employs TRBV14 and TRBJ2-1; TRBD2 matches at 10 bases. Germline trimming cut 0 bases from V and 9 bases from J; bases unmatched to any gene: 5. From germline, CDR1 is SGHDN and CDR2 FVKESK. This CDR3 is built from 15 residues. The CDR3 coding sequence is TGTGCCAGCAGCCAAGATCTAGCGGGAGAGGCTGAGCAGTTCTTC. This codes for CASSQDLAGEAEQFF. Full variable domain (remainder filled in from reference TRBV14 and TRBJ2-1): EAGVTQFPSHSVIEKGQTVTLRCDPISGHDNLYWYRRVMGKEIKFLLHFVKESKQDESGMPNNRFLAERTGGTYSTLKVQPAELEDSGVYFCASSQDLAGEAEQFFGPGTRLTVL.

This chain uses TRBV29-1 with TRBJ2-3, with 12 nucleotides matching TRBD2. The V segment lost 7 bases and the J segment 6 bases; nucleotides outside the gene matches: 8. Germline CDR1 and CDR2: SQVTM and ANQGSEA. The CDR3 extends over 14 amino acids. CDR3 in DNA: TGCAGCGCGAGACTAGCGGGAGTCCCCGATACGCAGTATTTT. It yields the protein CSARLAGVPDTQYF.

The gene calls are TRBV5-4 and TRBJ1-2; D is unresolved. The length of the CDR3 is 14 residues. V was cut by 0 bases and J by 5 bases, with 11 bases left in between. Germline-derived CDR1 and CDR2 are SGHNT and YYREEE (reference sequence). This CDR3 reads CASSLAQGGYGYTF. In DNA, the CDR3 is TGTGCCAGCAGCTTGGCCCAAGGAGGGTATGGCTACACCTTC.

The chain is built from TRBV18 and TRBJ1-3, with no clear D. The CDR3 contains 13 residues. The germline gives CDR1 KGHSH, CDR2 LQKENI. The V gene lost 3 bases and the J gene lost 6 bases, with 9 bases spanning the gap. The CDR3 reads CASSPQELNTIYF. The CDR3 DNA is TGTGCCAGCTCACCCCAGGAATTAAACACCATATATTTT.

The gene calls are TRBV11-3 and TRBJ1-1, with D uncertain. V was trimmed by 6 bases and J by 3 bases, leaving 11 bases between them. Germline V lookup: CDR1 SGHNT, CDR2 YENEEA. This CDR3 comprises 13 residues. The CDR3 loop is CASSSLVDTEAFF. For the CDR3, the DNA is TGTGCCAGCAGTTCCTTAGTAGACACTGAAGCTTTCTTT.

The chain has TRBV5-4 and TRBJ2-1; 8 nucleotides line up with TRBD2. Germline-derived CDR1 and CDR2 are SGHNT and YYREEE (reference sequence). The CDR3 loop spans 16 amino acids. V was clipped by 2 bases and J by 4 bases; unmatched bases: 8. DNA of the CDR3: TGTGCCAGCAGCTTAGGAGGAACTAGCGGATACAATGAGCAGTTCTTC. Encoded protein: CASSLGGTSGYNEQFF.

The V gene is TRBV12-5, the J gene TRBJ1-1; D remains unclear. The germline CDR1 and CDR2 sequences are LGHNT and FRNRAP. This CDR3 spans 13 amino acids. The V end lost 4 bases, the J end lost 1 base, and 7 bases lay between the germline ends. CDR3 loop: CASGWETNTEAFF. DNA for the CDR3: TGTGCTAGTGGTTGGGAGACGAACACTGAAGCTTTCTTT.

V and J are TRBV6-1 and TRBJ2-5; 9 positions match TRBD1. The CDR3 totals 16 residues. Germline-derived CDR1 and CDR2 are MNHNS and SASEGT. The V and J ends lost 3 bases and 2 bases, in that order; junction bases with no gene match: 7. The CDR3 loop reads CASSEFWTGEQETQYF. As DNA, the CDR3 is TGTGCCAGCAGTGAGTTCTGGACAGGGGAGCAAGAGACCCAGTACTTC.

The CDR3 DNA reads as TGTGCCAGCAGTGAGTGGGCCCAGAACTCTGGAAACACCATATATTTT. Its translation is CASSEWAQNSGNTIYF. The chain has TRBV6-1 and TRBJ1-3; D gene uncertain. The germline CDR1 and CDR2 sequences are MNHNS and SASEGT. Trimming stripped 3 bases from V and 0 bases from J, with 12 bases between. This CDR3 contains 16 residues.

This clone was detected only once. V usage is TRBV27 and J usage is TRBJ1-1; 10 nucleotides agree with TRBD1. The CDR3 loop spans 15 amino acids. Germline trimming cut 2 bases from V and 2 bases from J; bases unmatched to any gene: 2. The germline V gene has CDR1 MNHEY and CDR2 SMNVEV (reference sequence). Here the CDR3 DNA reads TGTGCCAGCAGTTTAGGGACAGGGGCCAACACTGAAGCTTTCTTT. Translated, it gives CASSLGTGANTEAFF.